The rows below give T cell receptor beta chains drawn from one sample of a study of tumor-infiltrating T cells and Merkel cell polyomavirus. Clones were read by immunoSEQ multiplex PCR, and TCRdb kept only the in-frame ones, dropping some. The profile shows about 3,100 clones, almost 85% of them singletons. What was sequenced was tumor tissue. The receptors were gathered from a man aged 45-65 years with Merkel cell carcinoma. Both conserved end residues are part of each CDR3. A D gene is named only where the DNA matches it firmly. Clone size appears in some rows only: once, few, many, or a class for an expanded clone.

clone_size	v_call	j_call	d_call	cdr3_nt	cdr3_aa
NA	TRBV7-2	TRBJ1-6	NA	TGTGCCAGCAGCTCGATGACAGCCGCTAATTCACCCCTCCACTTT	CASSSMTAANSPLHF
once	TRBV6-6	TRBJ1-1	NA	TGTGCCAGCAGTTCCCGGGGGGCAGGCCCCACTGAAGCTTTCTTT	CASSSRGAGPTEAFF
NA	TRBV4-3	TRBJ2-3	TRBD2	TGCGCCAGCAGCCGCCAGGGACTAGCGGGAACAGATACGCAGTATTTT	CASSRQGLAGTDTQYF
NA	TRBV6-6	TRBJ2-5	NA	TGTGCCAGCAGGTGGACAGAAAGCGAAGAGACCCAGTACTTC	CASRWTESEETQYF
few	TRBV18	TRBJ1-3	TRBD1	TGTGCCAGCTCAACCGGGACAGGGAGCCACACCATATATTTT	CASSTGTGSHTIYF
NA	TRBV11-2	TRBJ1-6	NA	TGTGCCAGCAGCTTAGGACTACAGGGTTTTTCACCCCTCCACTTT	CASSLGLQGFSPLHF
once	TRBV6-5	TRBJ1-4	NA	TGTGCCAGCAGTTACCGACACACTACTAATGAAAAACTGTTTTTT	CASSYRHTTNEKLFF
NA	TRBV2	TRBJ2-5	TRBD2	TGTGCCAGCAAGCGGGGTGCGGGTGAGACCCAGTACTTC	CASKRGAGETQYF
NA	TRBV9	TRBJ2-5	NA	TGTGCCAGCAGCGTAGTCGGCCCGGAGGAGACCCAGTACTTC	CASSVVGPEETQYF
NA	TRBV29-1	TRBJ2-3	NA	TGCAGCGTGCCGACAGGTTTCGGCCCAGATACGCAGTATTTT	CSVPTGFGPDTQYF
few	TRBV21-1	TRBJ2-4	NA	TGTGCCAGCGGTGAGGGAAAGGAGTCCCATAACATTCAGTACTTC	CASGEGKESHNIQYF
NA	TRBV4-1	TRBJ1-1	NA	TGCGCCAGCAGCCAGACCGGGACACGGAACACTGAAGCTTTCTTT	CASSQTGTRNTEAFF
NA	TRBV7-9	TRBJ1-1	TRBD1	TGTGCCAGCAGCTCGGGACAGGGGAGCACTGAAGCTTTCTTT	CASSSGQGSTEAFF
NA	TRBV5-1	TRBJ1-1	NA	TGCGCCAGCAGCTTGGCGGCGGGAGGGAACGCTGAAGCTTTCTTT	CASSLAAGGNAEAFF
NA	TRBV29-1	TRBJ1-2	NA	TGCAGCGTTGTCGTGGACAAGAGAGGCTACACCTTC	CSVVVDKRGYTF
NA	TRBV19	TRBJ1-6	NA	TGTGCCAGTAGTGCGACAGGAGGCTCACCCCTCCACTTT	CASSATGGSPLHF
NA	TRBV30	TRBJ2-4	NA	TGTGCCTGGAACGAGTGGTCCAAAAACATTCAGTACTTC	CAWNEWSKNIQYF
NA	TRBV4-2	TRBJ2-5	TRBD1	TGTGCCAGCAGCCAAGATCGGGGGACAGGGACAGAGACCCAGTACTTC	CASSQDRGTGTETQYF
few	TRBV6-4	TRBJ2-3	TRBD2	TGTGCCAGCAGTGCTAGCGGGGGGGCAGCAGATACGCAGTATTTT	CASSASGGAADTQYF
NA	TRBV6-6	TRBJ2-5	NA	TGTGCCAGCAGCCCCAGCGAAGAGACCCAGTACTTC	CASSPSEETQYF
NA	TRBV7-9	TRBJ1-5	TRBD1	TGTGCCAGCAGCTTGGCAGGGGGTAGCAATCAGCCCCAGCATTTT	CASSLAGGSNQPQHF
once	TRBV5-1	TRBJ2-7	TRBD2	TGCGCCAGCACGGCGGCTAGCGGAAACTACGAGCAGTACTTC	CASTAASGNYEQYF
NA	TRBV5-1	TRBJ2-2	TRBD1	TGCGCCAGCAGCCTCGGGACAGCCACCGGGGAGCTGTTTTTT	CASSLGTATGELFF
NA	TRBV14	TRBJ2-3	NA	TGTGCCAGCAGCACGACTTACTACCCGCGGGATACGCAGTATTTT	CASSTTYYPRDTQYF
NA	TRBV7-2	TRBJ1-2	TRBD1	TGTGCCAGCAGCCCCTCCGGGACAGGGGGCTTAGGCTATGGCTACACCTTC	CASSPSGTGGLGYGYTF
NA	TRBV12-5	TRBJ2-7	NA	TGTGCTAGTGGTTCCGCCAGGGCGCAGGACGAGCAGTACTTC	CASGSARAQDEQYF
NA	TRBV5-4	TRBJ2-3	NA	TGTGCCAGCAGCTTAGTCCCCGGGAGCGGCACAGATACGCAGTATTTT	CASSLVPGSGTDTQYF
few	TRBV7-9	TRBJ2-5	TRBD1	TGTGCCAGCACCGAGGACAGGGACCAAGAGACCCAGTACTTC	CASTEDRDQETQYF
NA	TRBV4-1	TRBJ1-2	NA	TGCGCCAGCAGCCAGGAATTTCTGGGCTTGGATGGCTACACCTTC	CASSQEFLGLDGYTF
few	TRBV6-6	TRBJ1-2	NA	TGTGCCAGCAGCTACATTTCCCCAGGCGGGGCAGGCTACACCTTC	CASSYISPGGAGYTF
NA	TRBV5-1	TRBJ2-1	TRBD2	TGCGCCAGCAGCAACGGACTAGGTCCCTTTGAGCAGTTCTTC	CASSNGLGPFEQFF
NA	TRBV4-3	TRBJ1-3	NA	TGCGCCAGCAGCCAAGATTTTTTACAGGGACAAAACACCATATATTTT	CASSQDFLQGQNTIYF
NA	TRBV30	TRBJ1-2	NA	TGTGCCTGGAGTCCCGCTCCAGGGGCCCACTATGGCTACACCTTC	CAWSPAPGAHYGYTF
NA	TRBV18	TRBJ2-1	NA	TGTGCCAGCTCACCACCGGGGAGGCATGAGCAGTTCTTC	CASSPPGRHEQFF
NA	TRBV2	TRBJ2-1	NA	TGTGCCAGCAGACTAGCTAAGCTTGAGCAGTTCTTC	CASRLAKLEQFF
NA	TRBV11-2	TRBJ1-1	TRBD1	TGTGCCAGCAGTACAGGGGTCACTGAAGCTTTCTTT	CASSTGVTEAFF
NA	TRBV2	TRBJ2-7	NA	TGTGCCAGCCACGGCCAGACAGGGAGGAGCGAGCAGTACTTC	CASHGQTGRSEQYF
NA	TRBV6-5	TRBJ2-1	NA	TGTGCTATTACCCGTACCGTAGACAATGAGCAGTTCTTC	CAITRTVDNEQFF
NA	TRBV2	TRBJ2-3	TRBD2	TGTGCCAGTGGGAGGGGACTTATCACAGATACGCAGTATTTT	CASGRGLITDTQYF
NA	TRBV18	TRBJ2-1	NA	TGTGCCAGCTCCCCCAGACTAGGAGATGAGCAGTTCTTC	CASSPRLGDEQFF
NA	TRBV6-5	TRBJ1-3	NA	TGTGCCAGCAGTTACTGGGAGGGGGGTGGAAACACCATATATTTT	CASSYWEGGGNTIYF
NA	TRBV6-5	TRBJ1-4	NA	TGTGCCAGCAGTACCGATTACAGGGATAGTGAAAAACTGTTTTTT	CASSTDYRDSEKLFF
NA	TRBV7-2	TRBJ2-3	NA	TGTGCCAGCAGCTTAGTGGGACAAGCAACAGATACGCAGTATTTT	CASSLVGQATDTQYF
NA	TRBV10-2	TRBJ1-1	NA	TGCGCCGCCCTTCGGGGAATAAGGACTGAAGCTTTCTTT	CAALRGIRTEAFF
NA	TRBV15	TRBJ2-6	NA	TGTGCCACCAGCAGAGATGAGAGTTCTGGGGCCAACGTCCTGACTTTC	CATSRDESSGANVLTF
NA	TRBV12-5	TRBJ1-1	NA	TGTGCTAGTGGTTTTTCGACTGAAGCTTTCTTT	CASGFSTEAFF
NA	TRBV5-1	TRBJ2-2	TRBD1	TGCGCCAGCAGCCCGGCGGACAGGGGCCGGGAGCTGTTTTTT	CASSPADRGRELFF
NA	TRBV6-5	TRBJ2-3	TRBD2	TGTGCCAGCAGCAGACTAGCGGAACCAACAGATACGCAGTATTTT	CASSRLAEPTDTQYF
once	TRBV18	TRBJ2-7	TRBD1	TGTGCCAGCTCACCAGGCCGGGACAGAATCTCCTACGAGCAGTACTTC	CASSPGRDRISYEQYF
NA	TRBV18	TRBJ1-1	TRBD1	TGTGCCAGCTCTCGACAGGGAATGGACACTGAAGCTTTCTTT	CASSRQGMDTEAFF
NA	TRBV11-2	TRBJ2-2	TRBD1	TGTGCCAGCAGCTTTAAGGGACAGGGCACCGGGGAGCTGTTTTTT	CASSFKGQGTGELFF
few	TRBV5-1	TRBJ2-3	TRBD2	TGCGCCAGCAGCTTTAGCGGGGGGGCCTCGGATACGCAGTATTTT	CASSFSGGASDTQYF
NA	TRBV7-2	TRBJ2-5	TRBD1	TGTGCCAGCAGCTTGGGACAGGGAGAGACCCAGTACTTC	CASSLGQGETQYF
NA	TRBV6-6	TRBJ1-5	NA	TGTGCCAGCAGCCAGTGGAATCAGCCCCAGCATTTT	CASSQWNQPQHF
once	TRBV19	TRBJ1-1	TRBD1	TGTGCCAGTAGTATTTGGCTAGGCAGGGGGTGGTCGAACACTGAAGCTTTCTTT	CASSIWLGRGWSNTEAFF
NA	TRBV7-8	TRBJ2-2	NA	TGTGCCAGCAGCTTAGGGGGAACAGGAACGAACACCGGGGAGCTGTTTTTT	CASSLGGTGTNTGELFF
NA	TRBV9	TRBJ1-6	NA	TGTGCCAGCAGCCCCATGGTCCTAGGCAGTTCACCCCTCCACTTT	CASSPMVLGSSPLHF
NA	TRBV7-2	TRBJ2-1	TRBD2	TGTGCCAGCAGCCCTACTAGCGGGGGGGCAGATGAGCAGTTCTTC	CASSPTSGGADEQFF
NA	TRBV5-6	TRBJ2-6	NA	TGTGCCAGCAGCATTACAGGGTCTGGGGCCAACGTCCTGACTTTC	CASSITGSGANVLTF
once	TRBV19	TRBJ1-5	TRBD1	TGTGCCAGTAGTAAAATAGGGGGCGGGAGCAATCAGCCCCAGCATTTT	CASSKIGGGSNQPQHF